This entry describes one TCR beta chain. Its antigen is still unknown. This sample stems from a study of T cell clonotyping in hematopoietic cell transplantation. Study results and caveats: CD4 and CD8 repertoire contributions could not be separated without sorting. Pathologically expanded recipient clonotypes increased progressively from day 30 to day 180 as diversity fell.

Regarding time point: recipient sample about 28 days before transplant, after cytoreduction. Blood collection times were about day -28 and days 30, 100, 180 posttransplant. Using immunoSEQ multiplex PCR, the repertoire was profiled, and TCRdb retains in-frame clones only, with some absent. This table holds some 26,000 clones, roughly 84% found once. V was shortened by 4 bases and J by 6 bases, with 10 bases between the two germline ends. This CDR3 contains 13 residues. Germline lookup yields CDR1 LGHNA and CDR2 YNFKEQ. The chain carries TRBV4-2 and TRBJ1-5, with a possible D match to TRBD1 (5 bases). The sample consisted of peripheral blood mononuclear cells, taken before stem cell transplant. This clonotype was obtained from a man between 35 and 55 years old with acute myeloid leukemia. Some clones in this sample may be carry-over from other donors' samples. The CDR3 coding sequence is TGTGCCAGCAGCCTATCTACAGGTCAGCCCCAGCATTTT. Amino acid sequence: CASSLSTGQPQHF.